These 10 T cell receptor beta chains were sequenced from one sample in a study of PD-1 blockade in classical Hodgkin lymphoma (dated by TCRdb to 2018 to 2021). In light of the paper, this sample's time point label describes: cycle 2 day 1 (C2D1) of nivolumab. Relapse after autologous stem cell transplantation had occurred in all trial patients, and cohorts A, B and C were distinguished by prior brentuximab vedotin exposure. Library creation used the immunoSEQ multiplex PCR assay. Here the immuneACCESS table is served through TCRdb, limited to in-frame sequences with V and J called. Missing clones are a known gap in these copies; in checked studies unresolved V genes cover under half, and the rest lacks a known reason. This sample holds under 25,000 clones; about 80% were observed only once. 40% to 50% of the sample belongs to the ten largest clones. Sequenced here: peripheral blood mononuclear cells (PBMCs), sampled before the second cycle of nivolumab. The receptors come from a human donor with classical Hodgkin lymphoma.

This clone has a single count. The V and J genes are TRBV19 and TRBJ2-7, with a tentative D call TRBD1 (5 bases). Looked up from germline, CDR1 is LNHDA and CDR2 is SQIVND (reference sequence). This CDR3 has 13 amino acids. V gave up 6 bases and J gave up 5 bases, with 14 bases separating them. The CDR3 nucleotides read TGTGCCAGTAGAATGTCAGGGCGCGACGAGCAGTACTTC. The encoded protein is CASRMSGRDEQYF. Using reference TRBV19 and TRBJ2-7 for the parts outside the CDR3, the full variable domain is DGGITQSPKYLFRKEGQNVTLSCEQNLNHDAMYWYRQDPGQGLRLIYYSQIVNDFQKGDIAEGYSVSREKKESFPLTVTSAQKNPTAFYLCASRMSGRDEQYFGPGTRLTVT.

The genes are TRBV27 and TRBJ1-1; no reliable D call. Trimming shortened V by 4 bases and J by 1 base, and 13 bases separated the two germline ends. Germline assignment: CDR1 MNHEY and CDR2 SMNVEV (reference sequence). This CDR3 region has 15 residues. This CDR3 reads CASSSPPAGNTEAFF. Here the CDR3 DNA reads TGTGCCAGCAGTTCCCCCCCAGCCGGGAACACTGAAGCTTTCTTT.

The CDR3, as DNA: TGTGCCAGCAGTATTAGCGGGCCTTCGTTAGAGACCCAGTACTTC. It specifies CASSISGPSLETQYF. The chain recombines TRBV6-5 with TRBJ2-5; 7 positions agree with TRBD2. The CDR3 sequence is 15 residues long. The junction had 10 bases not matched to a gene; V was cut back by 5 bases and J by 4 bases. Germline-derived CDR1 and CDR2 are MNHEY and SVGAGI.

The V and J genes are TRBV30 and TRBJ2-1; possibly TRBD2 for D (5 bases). Trimming took 4 bases from V and 3 from J, leaving 10 bases between them. This CDR3 is built from 13 residues. Germline V lookup: CDR1 GTSNPN, CDR2 SVGIG (reference sequence). CDR3 residues: CAWISGFYNEQFF. CDR3 nucleotides: TGTGCCTGGATATCGGGGTTCTACAATGAGCAGTTCTTC.

The chain uses TRBV5-6 and TRBJ1-5, with D uncertain. The CDR3 runs 15 residues. Germline V gives CDR1 SGHDT, CDR2 YYEEEE. With 6 bases removed from V and 1 base from J, the gap between germline ends came to 14 bases. The CDR3 protein is CASNSGLQSNQPQHF. The CDR3 DNA reads TGTGCCAGCAACAGCGGTCTTCAAAGCAATCAGCCCCAGCATTTT.

Only a few counts were recorded for this clone. CDR3 protein: CASSSTINEQFF. The CDR3 coding sequence is TGTGCCAGCAGTTCGACTATCAATGAGCAGTTCTTC. The V gene is TRBV13, the J gene TRBJ2-1; D possibly corresponds to TRBD2 (5 bases). V lost 6 bases and J lost 6, with 9 bases in between. Germline V CDR1 and CDR2: PRHDT, FYEKMQ (reference sequence). The CDR3 covers 12 residues.

Concerning this clone: A junction boundary mismatches the germline segment, possibly from a read error. This chain joins TRBV6-6 and TRBJ1-1; D is undetermined. CDR1 is MNHNY and CDR2 is SVGAGI in the germline V gene (reference sequence). The CDR3 is 11 residues long. The CDR3 here is CASSSYTEAFF. CDR3 bases: TGTGCCAGCAGTTCCTACACAGAAGCTTTCTTT.

The V call is TRBV7-8, the J call TRBJ1-2; no firm D call. CDR3 length: 15 residues. The V gene's germline CDR1 is SGHVS and CDR2 FQNEAQ. V was pared by 3 bases and J by 1 base, with 12 bases between. CDR3 sequence (DNA): TGTGCCAGCAGCTTGGCCTTTCAGGATAACTATGGCTACACCTTC. This sequence encodes CASSLAFQDNYGYTF.

The V and J genes are TRBV25-1 and TRBJ1-2, with D perhaps matching TRBD1 (6 bases). V was trimmed by 6 bases and J by 8 bases, leaving 16 bases between them. This CDR3 has 13 amino acids. CDR1 and CDR2 from the germline V gene are MGHDK and SYGVNS. The CDR3 bases are TGTGCCAGCAGCCTAGGGGGGGATTACGGCTACACCTTC. Its protein product is CASSLGGDYGYTF.

J is TRBJ1-1 and V is TRBV19; D is possibly TRBD1 (5 bases). The V gene's germline CDR1 is LNHDA and CDR2 SQIVND (reference sequence). V was trimmed by 9 bases and J by 7 bases, leaving 18 bases between them. CDR3 length equals 13 residues. CDR3 sequence reads: CASTISPGSEAFF. CDR3 DNA sequence: TGTGCCAGCACTATATCCCCAGGGAGTGAAGCTTTCTTT.